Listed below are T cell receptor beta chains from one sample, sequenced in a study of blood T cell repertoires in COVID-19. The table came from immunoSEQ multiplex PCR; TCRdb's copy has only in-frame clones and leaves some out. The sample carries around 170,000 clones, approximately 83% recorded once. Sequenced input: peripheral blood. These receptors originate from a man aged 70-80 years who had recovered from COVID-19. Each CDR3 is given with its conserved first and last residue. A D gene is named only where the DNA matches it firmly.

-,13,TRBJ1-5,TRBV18,CATSEMSNQPQHF
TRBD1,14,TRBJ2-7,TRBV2,CASSARRGSYEQYF
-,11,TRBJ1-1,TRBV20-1,CSALTSDEAFF
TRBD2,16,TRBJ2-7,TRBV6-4,CASSDSSSGTIYEQYF
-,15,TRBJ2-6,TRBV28,CASRRRRAGANVLTF
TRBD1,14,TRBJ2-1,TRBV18,CASSVVQGDNEQFF
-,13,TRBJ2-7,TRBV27,CASSRGRVHEQYF
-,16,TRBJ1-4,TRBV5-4,CASSLDRESLNEKLFF
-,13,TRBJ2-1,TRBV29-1,CSDAGAGYNEQFF
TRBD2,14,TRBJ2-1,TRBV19,CASRGTSGRNEQFF
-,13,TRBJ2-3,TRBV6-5,CASSYGSRDTQYF
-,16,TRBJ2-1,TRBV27,CAGSLQAYGLNNEQFF
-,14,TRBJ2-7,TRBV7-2,CASSPSSGFDEQYF
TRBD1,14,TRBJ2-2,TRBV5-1,CASSRDRGDGELFF
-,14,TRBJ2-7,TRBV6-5,CASRPTSRTYEQYF